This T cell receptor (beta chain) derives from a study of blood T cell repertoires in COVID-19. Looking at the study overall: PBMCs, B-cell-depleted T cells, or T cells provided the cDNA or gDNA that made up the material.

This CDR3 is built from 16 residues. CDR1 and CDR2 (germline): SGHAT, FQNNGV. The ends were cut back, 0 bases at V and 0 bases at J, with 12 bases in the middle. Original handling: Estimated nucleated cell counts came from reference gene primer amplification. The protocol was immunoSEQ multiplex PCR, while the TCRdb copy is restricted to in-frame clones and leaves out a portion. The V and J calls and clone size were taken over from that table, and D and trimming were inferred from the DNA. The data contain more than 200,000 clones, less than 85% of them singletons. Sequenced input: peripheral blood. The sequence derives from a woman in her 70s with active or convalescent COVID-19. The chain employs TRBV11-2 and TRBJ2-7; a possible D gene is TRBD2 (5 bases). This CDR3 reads CASSLDLGVSSYEQYF. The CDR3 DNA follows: TGTGCCAGCAGCTTAGATCTCGGGGTTAGCTCCTACGAGCAGTACTTC.